The 30 T cell receptor beta chains presented below share a single source sample, sequenced in a study of T cell repertoires in cytomegalovirus infection. TCRdb fed the reads into MiXCR, producing one record per CDR3 protein. The top ten hold about 52% of the sample, which has 140,000 to 150,000 distinct CDR3 sequences, about 32% seen once. Their specific antigens are unknown. Here the sequenced sample was CD8+ T cells from cultured PBMCs, taken from culture after CMV antigen stimulation. The source of these receptors is a human donor in good health (CMV status not recorded). Some clones in this sample may be carry-over from other donors' samples.

V usage is TRBV7-9 and J usage is TRBJ2-7; D may correspond to TRBD1 or TRBD2 (5 bases each). From germline, CDR1 is SEHNR and CDR2 FQNEAQ (reference sequence). Between the trimmed V and J ends, which lost 3 bases and 6 bases, there was a span of 9 bases. The length of the CDR3 is 12 residues. The CDR3: CASSFSGAEQYF. Here the CDR3 DNA reads TGTGCCAGCAGCTTCTCCGGGGCCGAGCAGTACTTC.

This rearrangement joins TRBV7-2 to TRBJ2-1, with D perhaps TRBD2 (5 bases). Germline-derived CDR1 and CDR2 are SGHTA and FQGNSA. V was cut by 1 base and J by 7 bases, with 14 bases left in between. The CDR3 covers 15 residues. The CDR3 reads CASSLVSAGVNEQFF. The CDR3, as DNA: TGTGCCAGCAGCTTAGTATCGGCCGGGGTGAATGAGCAGTTCTTC.

This clonotype has only a few counts. The chain carries TRBV6-5 and TRBJ2-7; 7 nucleotides line up with TRBD2. The V segment lost 0 bases and the J segment 3 bases; nucleotides outside the gene matches: 8. This CDR3 region has 16 residues. The germline V gene has CDR1 MNHEY and CDR2 SVGAGI. CDR3 bases: TGTGCCAGCAGTTACTCGGCCGCGGGGGAAAACTACGAGCAGTACTTC. Encoded protein: CASSYSAAGENYEQYF.

In its sample, this clonotype was seen a few times. This chain uses TRBV29-1 with TRBJ2-7; either TRBD1 or TRBD2 may supply D (5 bases each). The germline V gene has CDR1 SQVTM and CDR2 ANQGSEA. The CDR3 has 14 residues. V shed 4 bases and J shed 3 bases, with 16 bases lying between them. Here the CDR3 reads CSVGDQGRSYEQYF. Written as DNA, the CDR3 is TGCAGCGTTGGGGACCAGGGTAGGAGCTACGAGCAGTACTTC.

This sequence joins TRBV6-6 and TRBJ1-6; D unclear. The CDR3 contains 14 residues. Trimming left V 7 bases short and J 7 bases short, with 14 bases between. CDR1 MNHNY and CDR2 SVGAGI come from the germline V gene (reference sequence). Here the CDR3 DNA reads TGTGCCAGCAAAGACCTAGAACCGAATTCACCCCTCCACTTT. It translates to CASKDLEPNSPLHF.

Notes on this clonotype: A much bigger clone sits one base away, suggesting this may be a read error. The V and J genes are TRBV4-1 and TRBJ2-7, with D possibly being TRBD1 or TRBD2 (5 bases each). Germline lookup yields CDR1 MGHRA and CDR2 YSYEKL. The CDR3 spans 16 residues. This CDR3 is CAGSQEAMGTSYEQYF. CDR3 sequence (DNA): TGCGCCGGCAGCCAAGAGGCCATGGGGACCTCCTACGAGCAGTACTTC.

The gene calls are TRBV7-4 and TRBJ2-1; D is tentatively TRBD1 or TRBD2 (5 bases each). CDR3 length equals 15 residues. Deletions cut 7 bases from V and 1 base from J, with 14 bases between. Germline CDR1 is SGHVT and CDR2 is SQSDAQ. As DNA, the CDR3 is TGTGCCAGCAAACCCGGGACGGGATCCTACAATGAGCAGTTCTTC. Protein: CASKPGTGSYNEQFF.

The CDR3 loop is CASTEGPFTDTQYF. DNA of the CDR3: TGTGCCAGCACCGAGGGTCCCTTCACAGATACGCAGTATTTT. The chain is built from TRBV6-6 and TRBJ2-3; D perhaps matches TRBD2 (5 bases). The CDR3 is 14 residues long. Trimming pared 7 bases from V and 2 bases from J, leaving 13 bases between. CDR1 and CDR2 (germline): MNHNY, SVGAGI (reference sequence).

The chain has TRBV7-2 and TRBJ2-7; D possibly uses TRBD1 or TRBD2 (5 bases each). Trimming took 4 bases from V and 12 from J, leaving 22 bases between them. The CDR3 contains 14 residues. The germline V gene encodes CDR1 SGHTA and CDR2 FQGNSA. The chain's CDR3 is CASSSLRGRLSMYF. The CDR3 DNA sequence: TGTGCCAGCAGCTCTTTAAGGGGACGTCTTTCTATGTACTTC.

The chain joins TRBV12-3 or TRBV12-4 to TRBJ1-2, with TRBD1 matching 8 bases. This CDR3 is built from 16 residues. Unmatched junction bases numbered 13, after V lost 6 bases and J lost 4 bases. The CDR3 DNA sequence: TGTGCCAGCAGCCCGACGAGATGGGGACAGGTCTATGGCTACACCTTC. It yields the protein CASSPTRWGQVYGYTF.

This clonotype was detected only a few times. CDR3: CASSLGLAGDPYNEQFF. CDR3 DNA sequence: TGTGCCAGCAGCTTGGGACTAGCGGGGGACCCCTACAATGAGCAGTTCTTC. This chain joins TRBV27 and TRBJ2-1; TRBD2 agrees at 14 bases. The germline V gene encodes CDR1 MNHEY and CDR2 SMNVEV (reference sequence). CDR3 length: 17 residues. The trim removed 6 bases at V and 2 bases at J, leaving 6 bases unmatched.

Here the CDR3 reads CASRAGYNEQFF. As DNA, the CDR3 is TGTGCCAGTAGGGCTGGCTACAATGAGCAGTTCTTC. This sequence joins TRBV19 and TRBJ2-1, with D unresolved. Looked up from germline, CDR1 is LNHDA and CDR2 is SQIVND (reference sequence). The V end lost 6 bases, the J end lost 3 bases, and 6 bases lay between the germline ends. The CDR3 consists of 12 residues.

The chain has TRBV12-3 or TRBV12-4 and TRBJ1-1; D is unclear. The CDR3 sequence is 14 residues long. V dropped 2 bases and J dropped 3 bases, with 10 bases sitting between them. The CDR3 sequence is CASSLSAFYTEAFF. In DNA, the CDR3 is TGTGCCAGCAGTTTATCTGCCTTTTACACTGAAGCTTTCTTT.

This clonotype was picked up many times. The chain is built from TRBV4-1 and TRBJ2-1; D gene uncertain. Trimming left V 4 bases short and J 8 bases short, with 15 bases between. Germline values: CDR1 MGHRA, CDR2 YSYEKL. The CDR3 is 14 residues long. The CDR3 coding sequence is TGCGCCAGCAGCCCTAATACCCCTACGGATGAGCAGTTCTTC. It specifies CASSPNTPTDEQFF.

This chain joins TRBV7-9 and TRBJ1-2; 9 nucleotides line up with TRBD1. Germline CDR1 is SEHNR and CDR2 is FQNEAQ (reference sequence). This CDR3 has 16 amino acids. With V trimmed by 4 bases and J by 6 bases, 12 bases remained unmatched. The CDR3 loop reads CASSSPRQGEENGYTF. CDR3 DNA sequence: TGTGCCAGCAGCTCCCCCCGACAGGGGGAAGAGAATGGCTACACCTTC. The full variable domain, completed using reference TRBV7-9 and TRBJ1-2, is DTGVSQNPRHKITKRGQNVTFRCDPISEHNRLYWYRQTLGQGPEFLTYFQNEAQLEKSRLLSDRFSAERPKGSFSTLEIQRTEQGDSAMYLCASSSPRQGEENGYTFGSGTRLTVV.

This clonotype has just a few counts. The chain uses TRBV4-1 and TRBJ2-2; D gene ambiguous. V lost 0 bases, J lost 6 bases, and 11 bases lay in between. Germline CDR1 reads MGHRA; CDR2 reads YSYEKL. The CDR3 has 15 amino acids. The CDR3 region has the DNA TGCGCCAGCAGCCAAGATCCGCATTCCCCCGGGGAGCTGTTTTTT. Its protein product is CASSQDPHSPGELFF.

This clonotype was counted at least ten times. V usage is TRBV6-1 and J usage is TRBJ2-3; D is ambiguous. CDR1 and CDR2 from the germline V gene are MNHNS and SASEGT. Trimming shortened V by 10 bases and J by 4 bases, and 18 bases separated the two germline ends. The CDR3 totals 14 residues. CDR3 DNA sequence: TGTGCCATCCGGGCGGATACGAGCTCAGATACGCAGTATTTT. This codes for CAIRADTSSDTQYF.

This clonotype was seen more than once but under ten times. The V and J genes are TRBV7-3 and TRBJ1-1, with a weak D call TRBD1 (6 bases). Trimming stripped 1 base from V and 10 bases from J, with 13 bases between. Germline lookup yields CDR1 SGHTA and CDR2 FQGTGA. This CDR3 is built from 13 residues. This chain's CDR3 is CASSLIGGSVAFF. Here the CDR3 DNA reads TGTGCCAGCAGCTTAATAGGGGGAAGTGTAGCTTTCTTT.

The CDR3 sequence: CASSLSGGGQYF. CDR3 bases: TGTGCCAGCAGCCTCTCGGGAGGGGGGCAGTATTTT. The V and J genes are TRBV7-9 and TRBJ2-3; 8 bases fit TRBD2. This CDR3 has 12 residues. J lost 11 bases, V lost 5 bases, and 6 bases had no gene match. Germline CDR1 SEHNR, CDR2 FQNEAQ (reference sequence).

This clonotype has only a few counts. The chain is built from TRBV11-1 and TRBJ1-2; 9 bases align to TRBD1. The CDR3 loop spans 13 amino acids. Germline CDR1 and CDR2: SGHAT and FQDESV (reference sequence). The ends lost 5 bases at V and 9 bases at J; junction bases unmatched: 7. The CDR3 reads CASSPGQGISYTF. The CDR3 region has the DNA TGTGCCAGCAGCCCGGGACAGGGAATCAGCTACACCTTC.

This clonotype showed up many times. The chain joins TRBV7-2 to TRBJ1-1; 7 nucleotides agree with TRBD1. V was clipped by 6 bases and J by 2 bases; unmatched bases: 6. The CDR3 runs 14 residues. CDR1 is SGHTA and CDR2 is FQGNSA in the germline V gene. The CDR3 DNA sequence: TGTGCCAGCAGACGGGACAGTTTTAACACTGAAGCTTTCTTT. Residues: CASRRDSFNTEAFF.

CDR3 loop: CSVETRTAGYTF. DNA for the CDR3: TGCAGCGTTGAAACGAGGACGGCCGGCTACACCTTC. The J gene is TRBJ1-2, the V gene TRBV29-1; D unresolved. CDR1 and CDR2 from the germline V gene are SQVTM and ANQGSEA. The CDR3 length is 12 residues. Trimming removed 2 bases from V and 8 bases from J, with 12 bases in between.

The V call is TRBV4-1, the J call TRBJ1-5; D is undetermined. V shed 2 bases and J shed 7 bases, with 9 bases lying between them. There are 13 residues in the CDR3. The germline V gene has CDR1 MGHRA and CDR2 YSYEKL. The CDR3 coding sequence is TGCGCCAGCAGCCAATCCCTAGGGCAGCCCCAGCATTTT. Translated: CASSQSLGQPQHF.

CDR3: CASSLGQGISTSYEQYF. The CDR3 DNA sequence: TGTGCCAGCAGCTTGGGACAGGGCATTTCAACTTCGTACGAGCAGTACTTC. This chain uses TRBV5-6 with TRBJ2-7; 7 bases are a match to TRBD1. V lost 0 bases, J lost 4 bases, and 13 bases stayed unmatched. This CDR3 contains 17 residues. CDR1 SGHDT and CDR2 YYEEEE come from the germline V gene.

This clonotype was observed a few times. The chain's CDR3 is CASSLEGGGLNTEAFF. Here the CDR3 DNA reads TGTGCCAGCAGCTTAGAAGGTGGGGGGCTGAACACTGAAGCTTTCTTT. V usage is TRBV7-6 and J usage is TRBJ1-1, with D possibly TRBD1 on 6 matching bases. Germline V CDR1 and CDR2: SGHVS, FNYEAQ. V was pared by 1 base and J by 0 bases, with 12 bases between. The CDR3 consists of 16 residues.

The V and J genes are TRBV7-6 and TRBJ1-5; TRBD1 aligns across 7 bases. V lost 1 base, J lost 0 bases, and 3 bases stayed unmatched. This CDR3 contains 16 residues. Looked up from germline, CDR1 is SGHVS and CDR2 is FNYEAQ. DNA for the CDR3: TGTGCCAGCAGCTTAGGGGACAGCAATAGCAATCAGCCCCAGCATTTT. Its translation: CASSLGDSNSNQPQHF.

This chain connects TRBV4-1 to TRBJ1-2, with D tentatively TRBD1 (6 bases). Germline assignment: CDR1 MGHRA and CDR2 YSYEKL. Trimming shortened V by 1 base and J by 6 bases, and 18 bases separated the two germline ends. The length of the CDR3 is 16 residues. CDR3 sequence reads: CASSQGRVGDRHGYTF. CDR3 bases: TGCGCCAGCAGCCAAGGGCGAGTAGGAGACAGGCATGGCTACACCTTC.

As regards this clonotype: A clone one base away is much larger, so this may be a read error. The chain recombines TRBV7-4 with TRBJ2-3, with a possible D match to TRBD1 (6 bases). The CDR3 is made up of 13 amino acids. Germline CDR1 and CDR2: SGHVT and SQSDAQ. The V end lost 5 bases, the J end lost 6 bases, and 12 bases lay between the germline ends. In DNA, the CDR3 is TGTGCCAGCAGCCACAACAGGGCCGATACGCAGTATTTT. It codes for CASSHNRADTQYF.

At least ten counts were recorded for this clonotype. This sequence joins TRBV7-9 and TRBJ1-3, with D hard to call. The length of the CDR3 is 14 residues. Germline V gene data show CDR1 as SEHNR and CDR2 as FQNEAQ (reference sequence). Trimming pared 9 bases from V and 0 bases from J, leaving 12 bases between. CDR3 region: CASIDRRSGNTIYF. The CDR3 DNA reads TGTGCCAGTATTGACCGACGCTCTGGAAACACCATATATTTT.

The chain combines TRBV10-3 with TRBJ2-1; D not certain. The CDR3 totals 13 residues. Germline CDR1 reads ENHRY; CDR2 reads SYGVKD. V lost 2 bases and J lost 6, with 8 bases in between. CDR3: CAISEPPGNEQFF. CDR3 nucleotides: TGTGCCATCAGTGAGCCCCCGGGCAATGAGCAGTTCTTC.